Below are 24 T cell receptor beta chains sequenced from a single sample in a study of blood T cell repertoires in COVID-19. Clones were read by immunoSEQ multiplex PCR, and TCRdb kept only the in-frame ones, dropping some. The sample contains under 200,000 clones, 80% of which appear only once. Sequenced material: peripheral blood. Source of these receptors: a man between 65 and 85 years old with active or convalescent COVID-19.

V usage is TRBV7-6 and J usage is TRBJ2-1, with no clear D. This CDR3 region has 15 residues. Trimming cost V 6 bases and J 0 bases, with 12 bases left between them. CDR1 is SGHVS and CDR2 is FNYEAQ in the germline V gene. The CDR3 region has the DNA TGTGCCAGCAGTGTAGTCACGAGCTCCTACAATGAGCAGTTCTTC. It translates to CASSVVTSSYNEQFF.

The J gene is TRBJ2-5, the V gene TRBV19; D not certain. With 1 base removed from V and 8 bases from J, the gap between germline ends came to 5 bases. Germline loops: CDR1 LNHDA, CDR2 SQIVND (reference sequence). The CDR3 covers 11 residues. The CDR3 DNA sequence: TGTGCCAGTAGTATAGGGCCAACCCAGTACTTC. Translating gives CASSIGPTQYF.

The V and J genes are TRBV10-3 and TRBJ2-1; 15 nucleotides align to TRBD2. V gave up 6 bases and J gave up 2 bases; unmatched junction bases: 11. Per germline, CDR1 ENHRY and CDR2 SYGVKD. The CDR3 is made up of 19 amino acids. The CDR3 DNA follows: TGTGCCATCAGAGCGGGACTAGCGGGAGGATTGAGCGCCTACAATGAGCAGTTCTTC. Encoded protein: CAIRAGLAGGLSAYNEQFF.

This clone was seen a handful of times. V is TRBV5-4 and J is TRBJ2-1; TRBD2 agrees at 12 bases. The CDR3 covers 16 residues. Germline lookup yields CDR1 SGHNT and CDR2 YYREEE (reference sequence). V shed 6 bases and J 4 bases; nucleotides not matched to a gene: 8. CDR3 DNA: TGTGCCAGCACCCAAGCCGGGACTAGCGGGTACAATGAGCAGTTCTTC. It codes for CASTQAGTSGYNEQFF.

The rearrangement links TRBV18 to TRBJ2-3; D unresolved. Trimming removed 5 bases from V and 2 bases from J, with 5 bases in between. Germline values: CDR1 KGHSH, CDR2 LQKENI. The CDR3 has 12 amino acids. This chain's CDR3 is CASSEYTDTQYF. The DNA for the CDR3 is TGTGCCAGCTCAGAGTACACAGATACGCAGTATTTT.

The V and J genes are TRBV7-9 and TRBJ1-4, with 7 bases that match TRBD1. CDR1 and CDR2 from the germline V gene are SEHNR and FQNEAQ (reference sequence). The trim removed 5 bases at V and 3 bases at J, leaving 9 bases unmatched. The CDR3 is 16 residues long. CDR3 bases: TGTGCCAGCAGCCCTCGACAGGGAACGGCTAATGAAAAACTGTTTTTT. Its translation is CASSPRQGTANEKLFF.

A word on this clone: At one of its ends the junction is not consistent with the germline gene, which may arise from a read error. The genes are TRBV5-1 and TRBJ2-7; maybe TRBD2 (5 bases). CDR3 length: 14 amino acids. CDR1 and CDR2 (germline): SGHRS, YFSETQ. For the CDR3, the DNA is TGCGCCAGCAGCTTGGGTTTGGAAGAGGGCGGCAAGAACTTC. Translated, it gives CASSLGLEEGGKNF.

The chain has TRBV15 and TRBJ1-4, with 7 bases aligning to TRBD1. Germline V CDR1 and CDR2: LNHNV, YYDKDF (reference sequence). There are 15 residues in the CDR3. With 3 bases clipped from V and 3 bases from J, the junction kept 4 bases outside the gene matches. In nucleotides, the CDR3 is TGTGCCACCAGCAGCAACAGGGGAGCTAATGAAAAACTGTTTTTT. Translated: CATSSNRGANEKLFF.

J is TRBJ1-1 and V is TRBV11-3, with D perhaps TRBD1 (5 bases). Germline lookup yields CDR1 SGHNT and CDR2 YENEEA. V lost 5 bases to trimming and J lost 8 bases, with 15 bases between them. This CDR3 has 13 residues. The chain's CDR3 is CASSKGGAGEAFF. CDR3 bases: TGTGCCAGCAGCAAGGGTGGGGCGGGAGAAGCTTTCTTT.

The V call is TRBV6-1, the J call TRBJ2-2, with D hard to call. Trimming cost V 3 bases and J 0 bases, with 2 bases left between them. This CDR3 comprises 13 residues. Germline CDR1 is MNHNS and CDR2 is SASEGT. In DNA, the CDR3 is TGTGCCAGCAGTGACACGAACACCGGGGAGCTGTTTTTT. It specifies CASSDTNTGELFF.

This chain links TRBV30 with TRBJ2-1; tentatively, D is TRBD2 (7 bases). V was cut by 0 bases and J by 14 bases, with 11 bases left in between. This CDR3 is 11 amino acids long. In germline, CDR1 is GTSNPN, CDR2 SVGIG (reference sequence). The CDR3 region is CAWSVGGGEFF. In nucleotides, the CDR3 is TGTGCCTGGAGTGTAGGGGGAGGGGAGTTCTTC.

As for this clone: This specimen includes other DNA sequences encoding the same CDR3. The rearrangement joins TRBV18 to TRBJ1-2, with D maybe TRBD1 (5 bases). The length of the CDR3 is 14 residues. From germline, CDR1 is KGHSH and CDR2 LQKENI. Trimming shortened V by 3 bases and J by 8 bases, and 16 bases separated the two germline ends. The CDR3 region has the DNA TGTGCCAGCTCACCTGGGCAGGGAAGCTACGGCTACACCTTC. This translates into CASSPGQGSYGYTF.

The chain recombines TRBV6-5 with TRBJ2-7, with TRBD2 matching 7 bases. Trimming cost V 2 bases and J 1 base; bases outside gene matches: 5. The CDR3 sequence is 15 residues long. Germline lookup yields CDR1 MNHEY and CDR2 SVGAGI. CDR3: CASSYGNSGSYEQYF. Written as DNA, the CDR3 is TGTGCCAGCAGTTACGGGAATAGCGGGTCCTACGAGCAGTACTTC.

This clone has just a few counts. The chain couples TRBV5-4 to TRBJ2-7; no firm D call. V lost 2 bases to trimming and J lost 5 bases, with 20 bases between them. Germline V CDR1 and CDR2: SGHNT, YYREEE (reference sequence). CDR3 length: 16 amino acids. CDR3 in DNA: TGTGCCAGCAGCTTATCCTCTCCGGGTGCAGTTCACGAGCAGTACTTC. Encoded protein: CASSLSSPGAVHEQYF.

The genes are TRBV7-3 and TRBJ2-3, with D possibly being TRBD2 (5 bases). Germline assignment: CDR1 SGHTA and CDR2 FQGTGA. The CDR3 runs to 19 residues. V was pared by 1 base and J by 0 bases, with 20 bases between. CDR3 coding DNA: TGTGCCAGCAGCTTAAATTCAAGTCGGGATCTCTATAGCACAGATACGCAGTATTTT. It yields the protein CASSLNSSRDLYSTDTQYF.

The rearrangement links TRBV5-1 to TRBJ1-2, with TRBD1 identical over 9 bases. Germline CDR1 and CDR2: SGHRS and YFSETQ. V was pared by 0 bases and J by 3 bases, with 3 bases of the junction left unmatched. The CDR3 is 15 amino acids. The chain's CDR3 is CASSLGQGVDYGYTF. In nucleotides, the CDR3 is TGCGCCAGCAGCTTGGGACAGGGGGTGGACTATGGCTACACCTTC.

V is TRBV28 and J is TRBJ1-6, with D possibly matching TRBD1 (5 bases). This CDR3 contains 18 residues. V shed 3 bases and J shed 0 bases, with 15 bases lying between them. Germline V gene lookup returns CDR1 MDHEN and CDR2 SYDVKM. CDR3 in DNA: TGTGCCAGCAGTTTGGTAGGGGTACCGAGCTCCTATAATTCACCCCTCCACTTT. Translated: CASSLVGVPSSYNSPLHF.

V is TRBV5-1 and J is TRBJ2-2, with D perhaps TRBD2 (5 bases). Per the germline V gene, CDR1 is SGHRS and CDR2 is YFSETQ. There are 15 residues in the CDR3. V lost 1 base and J lost 3, with 10 bases in between. Here the CDR3 DNA reads TGCGCCAGCAGCTTGCTCCAGGACTACACCGGGGAGCTGTTTTTT. Protein product: CASSLLQDYTGELFF.

The rearrangement links TRBV6-5 to TRBJ1-2; D is perhaps TRBD1 (6 bases). The V gene lost 8 bases and the J gene lost 2 bases, with 9 bases spanning the gap. The CDR3 loop spans 12 amino acids. Germline V gene data show CDR1 as MNHEY and CDR2 as SVGAGI. The CDR3 DNA reads TGTGCCAGCGGGGGACACAACTATGGCTACACCTTC. Its protein product is CASGGHNYGYTF.

The chain couples TRBV7-8 to TRBJ2-1; tentative D call: TRBD2 (6 bases). The length of the CDR3 is 13 residues. Per germline, CDR1 SGHVS and CDR2 FQNEAQ. The ends were cut back, 1 base at V and 9 bases at J, with 10 bases in the middle. This chain's CDR3 is CASSLDGSGEQFF. In DNA form, the CDR3 reads TGTGCCAGCAGCTTAGACGGGAGTGGTGAGCAGTTCTTC.

The rearrangement uses TRBV14 and TRBJ2-3; 7 bases line up with TRBD1. This CDR3 spans 14 amino acids. V was pared by 4 bases and J by 3 bases, with 4 bases of the junction left unmatched. The germline V gene has CDR1 SGHDN and CDR2 FVKESK. CDR3 nucleotides: TGTGCCAGCAGCCTACGACAGGGAACAGATACGCAGTATTTT. It specifies CASSLRQGTDTQYF.

J is TRBJ1-4 and V is TRBV9; D is unclear. CDR1 is SGDLS and CDR2 is YYNGEE in the germline V gene. The V gene lost 1 base and the J gene lost 0 bases, with 13 bases spanning the gap. This CDR3 has 17 residues. DNA of the CDR3: TGTGCCAGCAGCGTAATGGATCAGGCTGCAACTAATGAAAAACTGTTTTTT. It is translated as CASSVMDQAATNEKLFF.

This CDR3 is CASSLRPGTGADNEQFF. The CDR3 coding sequence is TGTGCCAGCTCACTGCGTCCCGGGACAGGGGCAGACAATGAGCAGTTCTTC. This chain connects TRBV18 to TRBJ2-1; 10 nucleotides match TRBD1. V lost 4 bases, J lost 5 bases, and 11 bases stayed unmatched. CDR1 and CDR2 (germline): KGHSH, LQKENI. The length of the CDR3 is 17 residues. Full variable domain (rest looked up from reference TRBV18 and TRBJ2-1): NAGVMQNPRHLVRRRGQEARLRCSPMKGHSHVYWYRQLPEEGLKFMVYLQKENIIDESGMPKERFSAEFPKEGPSILRIQQVVRGDSAAYFCASSLRPGTGADNEQFFGPGTRLTVL.

The chain links TRBV2 to TRBJ1-1; unclear D gene. CDR3 length: 15 residues. V shed 6 bases and J shed 0 bases, with 14 bases lying between them. Germline CDR1 reads SNHLY; CDR2 reads FYNNEI. The CDR3 region has the DNA TGTGCCAGCAGGGATAGCGGGGTGGTGAACACTGAAGCTTTCTTT. Translating gives CASRDSGVVNTEAFF.